The 9 T cell receptor beta chains listed next were all sequenced from one sample in a study of blood T cell repertoires in COVID-19. Sequencing was performed with immunoSEQ multiplex PCR; in TCRdb, only in-frame clones are kept and a portion is missing. Among tens of thousands of clones listed, roughly 80% were seen once. Sequencing used peripheral blood. Receptor source: a man older than 75 with active or convalescent COVID-19.

V usage is TRBV2 and J usage is TRBJ1-6; 8 bases fit TRBD1. This CDR3 is built from 14 residues. Germline V gene data show CDR1 as SNHLY and CDR2 as FYNNEI. V dropped 9 bases and J dropped 6; count of bases not matched to a gene: 7. The CDR3 nucleotides are TGTGCCAGTTTGGACAGGGCCCTTAATTCACCCCTCCACTTT. This translates into CASLDRALNSPLHF.

This clone was recorded once. The chain has TRBV11-3 and TRBJ1-1; no clear D. Per the germline V gene, CDR1 is SGHNT and CDR2 is YENEEA. V dropped 5 bases and J dropped 7 bases, with 20 bases sitting between them. The CDR3 covers 15 residues. The CDR3 reads CASSTSGGAGSEAFF. The DNA for the CDR3 is TGTGCCAGCAGCACAAGTGGCGGCGCGGGTAGTGAAGCTTTCTTT.

The genes are TRBV5-1 and TRBJ1-4, with no clear D. Germline V gene lookup returns CDR1 SGHRS and CDR2 YFSETQ. Trimming took off 3 bases at V and 3 bases at J, with 9 bases between the two ends. The CDR3 sequence is 14 residues long. CDR3 DNA sequence: TGCGCCAGCAGCTCCGGTACCGCTAATGAAAAACTGTTTTTT. It codes for CASSSGTANEKLFF.

The V gene is TRBV13, the J gene TRBJ1-3, with unresolved D. This CDR3 has 16 amino acids. With 4 bases removed from V and 0 bases from J, the gap between germline ends came to 13 bases. Germline V CDR1 and CDR2: PRHDT, FYEKMQ (reference sequence). CDR3 bases: TGTGCCAGCAGCTATGTAACGGGAGACTCTGGAAACACCATATATTTT. Translated: CASSYVTGDSGNTIYF. The variable domain in full, with the rest retrieved from reference TRBV13 and TRBJ1-3, is AAGVIQSPRHLIKEKRETATLKCYPIPRHDTVYWYQQGPGQDPQFLISFYEKMQSDKGSIPDRFSAQQFSDYHSELNMSSLELGDSALYFCASSYVTGDSGNTIYFGEGSWLTVV.

This chain joins TRBV7-2 and TRBJ2-7, with TRBD1 identical over 8 bases. This CDR3 has 15 residues. V gave up 5 bases and J gave up 4 bases; unmatched junction bases: 10. The V gene's germline CDR1 is SGHTA and CDR2 FQGNSA. The CDR3 loop is CASSKRTGNLYEQYF. The CDR3 DNA follows: TGTGCCAGCAGCAAAAGGACAGGGAATTTATACGAGCAGTACTTC.

This chain uses TRBV10-3 with TRBJ2-5; TRBD2 is a possible D gene (6 bases). Germline CDR1 ENHRY, CDR2 SYGVKD. V lost 0 bases, J lost 9 bases, and 20 bases lay in between. The CDR3 consists of 16 residues. CDR3: CAISESTRTQGSAQYF. In DNA form, the CDR3 reads TGTGCCATCAGTGAGTCGACTAGGACCCAGGGATCTGCCCAGTACTTC.

J is TRBJ1-2 and V is TRBV6-1; unclear D gene. Trimming removed 3 bases at V and 2 bases at J, with 7 bases between. Germline lookup yields CDR1 MNHNS and CDR2 SASEGT. The CDR3 totals 13 residues. The CDR3: CASSDRINYGYTF. The CDR3 region has the DNA TGTGCCAGCAGTGACAGGATAAACTATGGCTACACCTTC.

The chain is built from TRBV5-1 and TRBJ2-1; possibly TRBD2 for D (7 bases). Trimming took off 5 bases at V and 1 base at J, with 16 bases between the two ends. Germline CDR1 SGHRS, CDR2 YFSETQ. The CDR3 covers 16 residues. The CDR3 reads CASSPGGGRSYNEQFF. CDR3 nucleotide sequence: TGCGCCAGCAGTCCTGGCGGGGGCAGGTCCTACAATGAGCAGTTCTTC. The full variable domain, its missing parts supplied by reference TRBV5-1 and TRBJ2-1, is KAGVTQTPRYLIKTRGQQVTLSCSPISGHRSVSWYQQTPGQGLQFLFEYFSETQRNKGNFPGRFSGRQFSNSRSEMNVSTLELGDSALYLCASSPGGGRSYNEQFFGPGTRLTVL.

This chain links TRBV6-5 with TRBJ2-5; 9 nucleotides line up with TRBD2. The CDR3 totals 15 residues. Germline V gene data show CDR1 as MNHEY and CDR2 as SVGAGI. The V segment lost 6 bases and the J segment 2 bases; nucleotides outside the gene matches: 7. CDR3 in DNA: TGTGCCAGCAGAACTATAGCGGGGGTACAAGAGACCCAGTACTTC. As protein: CASRTIAGVQETQYF.